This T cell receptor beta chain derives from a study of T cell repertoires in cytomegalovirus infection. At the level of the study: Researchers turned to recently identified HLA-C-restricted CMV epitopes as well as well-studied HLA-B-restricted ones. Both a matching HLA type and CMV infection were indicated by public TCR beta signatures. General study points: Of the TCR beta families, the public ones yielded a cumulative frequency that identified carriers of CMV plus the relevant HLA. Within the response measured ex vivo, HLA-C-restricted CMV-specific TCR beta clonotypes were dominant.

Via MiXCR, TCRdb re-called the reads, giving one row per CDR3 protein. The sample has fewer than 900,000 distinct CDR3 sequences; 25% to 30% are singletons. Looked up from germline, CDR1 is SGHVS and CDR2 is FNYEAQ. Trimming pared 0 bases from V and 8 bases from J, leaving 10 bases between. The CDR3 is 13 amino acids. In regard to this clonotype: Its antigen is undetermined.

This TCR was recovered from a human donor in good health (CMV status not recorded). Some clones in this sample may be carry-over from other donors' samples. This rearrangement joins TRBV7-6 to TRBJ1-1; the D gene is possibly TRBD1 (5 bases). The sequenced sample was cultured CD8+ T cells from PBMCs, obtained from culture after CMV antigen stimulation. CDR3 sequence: CASSLAPTVEAFF. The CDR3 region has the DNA TGTGCCAGCAGCTTAGCCCCGACAGTGGAAGCTTTCTTT.